This TCR beta chain was profiled in a study of vaccination and CD4 T cells after COVID-19. As for the study in general: After nasal swab PCR-confirmed SARS-CoV-2, nine or ten convalescents had mild disease and one severe.

Germline CDR1 is LGHNA and CDR2 is YSLEER. V dropped 1 base and J dropped 1; count of bases not matched to a gene: 1. The CDR3 has 15 amino acids. Findings and caveats of the study: SARS-CoV-2-reactive clonotypes showed a nonsignificant median rise from about 20 to 38. Reactive clone data from convalescent patients indicated a median of about 90% appearing only post-vaccination.

Stated treatment: approximately nine-day PBMC culture with coronavirus spike peptide pools or control peptides (ViraFEST assay). Cultured CD4+ T cell DNA underwent sequencing with the Oncomine TCR Beta short-read assay. TCRdb used MiXCR to reprocess the PCR reads, holding one entry per CDR3 protein. The sample has 13,000 to 15,000 distinct CDR3 sequences, roughly 50% seen once. Concerning this clonotype itself: Antigen: not known.

The sample comprised CD4+ T cells from blood, cultured in vitro. The rearrangement uses TRBV4-3 and TRBJ2-7, with TRBD2 identical over 10 bases. This clonotype was obtained from a human donor who had recovered from COVID-19. The CDR3 nucleotides are TGCGCCAGCAGCCAAGTAGCGGGAGGTTCCTACGAGCAGTACTTC. Residues: CASSQVAGGSYEQYF.